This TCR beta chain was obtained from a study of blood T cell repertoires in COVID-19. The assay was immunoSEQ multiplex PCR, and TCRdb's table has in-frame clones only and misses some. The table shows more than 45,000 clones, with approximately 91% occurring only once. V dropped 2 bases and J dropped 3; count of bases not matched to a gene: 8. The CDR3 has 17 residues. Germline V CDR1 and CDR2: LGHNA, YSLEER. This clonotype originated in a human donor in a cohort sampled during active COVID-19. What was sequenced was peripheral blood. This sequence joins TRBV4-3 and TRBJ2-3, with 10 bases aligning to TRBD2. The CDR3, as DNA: TGCGCCAGCAGCCAATACGGACTAGCGGAGGGGACAGATACGCAGTATTTT. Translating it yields CASSQYGLAEGTDTQYF.